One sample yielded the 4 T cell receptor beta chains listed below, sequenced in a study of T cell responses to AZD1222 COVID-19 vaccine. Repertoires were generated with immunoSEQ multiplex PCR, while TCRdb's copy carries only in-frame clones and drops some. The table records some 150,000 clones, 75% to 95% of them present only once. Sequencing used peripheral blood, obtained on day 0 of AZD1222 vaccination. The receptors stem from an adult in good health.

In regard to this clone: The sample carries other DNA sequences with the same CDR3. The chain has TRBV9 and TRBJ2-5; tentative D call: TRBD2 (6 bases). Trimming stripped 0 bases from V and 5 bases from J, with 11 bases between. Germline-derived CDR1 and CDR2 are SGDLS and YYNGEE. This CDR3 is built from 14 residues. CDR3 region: CASSVDGGGETQYF. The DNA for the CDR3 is TGTGCCAGCAGCGTAGACGGTGGGGGGGAGACCCAGTACTTC.

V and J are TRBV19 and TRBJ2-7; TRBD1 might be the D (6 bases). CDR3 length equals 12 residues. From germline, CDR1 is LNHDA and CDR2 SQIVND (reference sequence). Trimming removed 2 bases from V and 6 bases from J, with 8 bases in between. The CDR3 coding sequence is TGTGCCAGTAGTATAACAGGGACCGAGCAGTACTTC. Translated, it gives CASSITGTEQYF.

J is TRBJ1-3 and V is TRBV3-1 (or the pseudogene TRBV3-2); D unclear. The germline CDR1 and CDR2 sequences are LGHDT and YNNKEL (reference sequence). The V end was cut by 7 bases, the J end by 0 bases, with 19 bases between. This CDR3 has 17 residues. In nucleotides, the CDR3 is TGTGCCAGCACCCCCAGAGGGCGGGAACCCTCTGGAAACACCATATATTTT. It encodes CASTPRGREPSGNTIYF.

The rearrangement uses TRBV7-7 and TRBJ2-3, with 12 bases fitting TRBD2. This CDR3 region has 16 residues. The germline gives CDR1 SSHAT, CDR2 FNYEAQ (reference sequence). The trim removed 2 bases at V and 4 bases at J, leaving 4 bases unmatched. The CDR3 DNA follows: TGTGCCAGCAGCTTACTAGCGGGGGGGCCAGCAGATACGCAGTATTTT. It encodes CASSLLAGGPADTQYF. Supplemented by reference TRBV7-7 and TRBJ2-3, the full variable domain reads GAGVSQSPRYKVTKRGQDVTLRCDPISSHATLYWYQQALGQGPEFLTYFNYEAQPDKSGLPSDRFSAERPEGSISTLTIQRTEQRDSAMYRCASSLLAGGPADTQYFGPGTRLTVL.